These 8 T cell receptor beta chains share one sample of origin, sequenced in a study of PD-L1 blockade in urothelial cancer. The assay was immunoSEQ multiplex PCR, and TCRdb's table has in-frame clones only and misses some. The repertoire holds roughly 16,000 clones, with 89% as singletons. Time point: pretreatment peripheral blood. The source material was PBMCs, sampled around atezolizumab (anti-PD-L1) treatment. All receptors derive from a man between 65 and 79 years old with urothelial cancer.

This chain uses TRBV11-2 with TRBJ2-2; D is uncertain. This CDR3 has 14 residues. The germline V gene has CDR1 SGHAT and CDR2 FQNNGV. V dropped 1 base and J dropped 4 bases, with 7 bases sitting between them. Here the CDR3 DNA reads TGTGCCAGCAGCTTAGTTCCGGGCACCGGGGAGCTGTTTTTT. Its protein product is CASSLVPGTGELFF.

This clone was seen just once. The rearrangement joins TRBV28 to TRBJ2-7; TRBD2 matches 10 bases. CDR1 is MDHEN and CDR2 is SYDVKM in the germline V gene. The CDR3 totals 17 residues. V trimming: 5 bases; J trimming: 3 bases; junction bases outside the gene matches: 13. The CDR3 protein is CASSLGSGGAIRYEQYF. Written as DNA, the CDR3 is TGTGCCAGCAGTCTAGGGAGCGGGGGGGCGATACGCTACGAGCAGTACTTC.

The chain carries TRBV19 and TRBJ2-2; a weak D match, TRBD1 (6 bases). This CDR3 is built from 13 residues. V was cut by 7 bases and J by 7 bases, with 13 bases left in between. Germline assignment: CDR1 LNHDA and CDR2 SQIVND (reference sequence). The CDR3 sequence: CASMGRGGGELFF. In nucleotides, the CDR3 is TGTGCCAGTATGGGCAGGGGTGGCGGGGAGCTGTTTTTT. The full variable domain, with the rest looked up from reference TRBV19 and TRBJ2-2, is DGGITQSPKYLFRKEGQNVTLSCEQNLNHDAMYWYRQDPGQGLRLIYYSQIVNDFQKGDIAEGYSVSREKKESFPLTVTSAQKNPTAFYLCASMGRGGGELFFGEGSRLTVL.

The chain links TRBV28 to TRBJ2-3; no definite D call. Trimming took 8 bases from V and 7 from J, leaving 13 bases between them. Germline CDR1 and CDR2: MDHEN and SYDVKM. The CDR3 contains 12 residues. DNA for the CDR3: TGTGCCAGCTCCGTCGGAGCCAATACGCAGTATTTT. Translating it yields CASSVGANTQYF.

The chain carries TRBV10-3 and TRBJ1-1; 8 nucleotides agree with TRBD1. The germline V gene encodes CDR1 ENHRY and CDR2 SYGVKD. CDR3 length: 14 residues. Trimming took 4 bases from V and 4 from J; bases not matched to a gene: 5. The CDR3 DNA reads as TGTGCCATCAGTGCGACAGGGGTGGTCACTGAAGCTTTCTTT. Amino acid sequence: CAISATGVVTEAFF.

The rearrangement links TRBV7-2 to TRBJ1-4, with TRBD1 as a possible D gene (6 bases). V shed 5 bases and J shed 11 bases, with 18 bases lying between them. There are 14 residues in the CDR3. Germline CDR1 and CDR2: SGHTA and FQGNSA. CDR3: CASSTTRQALKLFF. Here the CDR3 DNA reads TGTGCCAGCAGCACGACCCGACAGGCACTTAAACTGTTTTTT.

The genes are TRBV2 and TRBJ1-2, with 7 nucleotides matching TRBD1. V lost 3 bases to trimming and J lost 2 bases; unmatched junction nucleotides: 0. Germline V lookup: CDR1 SNHLY, CDR2 FYNNEI. The CDR3 covers 13 residues. The CDR3 loop is CASSEGQNYGYTF. In nucleotides, the CDR3 is TGTGCCAGCAGTGAGGGACAGAACTATGGCTACACCTTC.

The chain has TRBV19 and TRBJ1-2; D may be TRBD1 (5 bases). Germline-derived CDR1 and CDR2 are LNHDA and SQIVND (reference sequence). CDR3 length: 13 residues. Trimming stripped 6 bases from V and 3 bases from J, with 11 bases between. The CDR3 DNA is TGTGCCAGTAGGCGACAGATGGACTATGGCTACACCTTC. Residues: CASRRQMDYGYTF.